Following are 14 T cell receptor beta chains from one sample sequenced in a study of blood T cell repertoires in COVID-19. Some clones are missing from TCRdb's copy, which holds only in-frame ones; the method was immunoSEQ multiplex PCR. The table lists roughly 160,000 clones, approximately 83% of them singletons. The source material was peripheral blood. The origin of the receptors is a man in his 70s with active or convalescent COVID-19.

The chain carries TRBV24-1 and TRBJ2-1; tentatively, D is TRBD2 (6 bases). CDR3 length equals 16 residues. Trimming shortened V by 3 bases and J by 7 bases, and 18 bases separated the two germline ends. CDR1 and CDR2 (germline): KGHDR, SFDVKD. The CDR3 coding sequence is TGTGCCACCAGTGATGCCGGGACTCCGGATGGGAATGAGCAGTTCTTC. The encoded protein is CATSDAGTPDGNEQFF.

This clone has just one count. V is TRBV7-2 and J is TRBJ2-3; D might be TRBD2 (6 bases). CDR1 is SGHTA and CDR2 is FQGNSA in the germline V gene. The CDR3 is made up of 15 amino acids. With 5 bases removed from V and 3 bases from J, the gap between germline ends came to 15 bases. The DNA of the CDR3 is TGTGCCAGCAGCGCCCGGCGGGGTCGTACAGATACGCAGTATTTT. Translating gives CASSARRGRTDTQYF.

The rearrangement links TRBV10-3 to TRBJ2-6; 8 bases align to TRBD1. The trim removed 8 bases at V and 2 bases at J, leaving 8 bases unmatched. This CDR3 spans 16 amino acids. Germline CDR1 and CDR2: ENHRY and SYGVKD. In DNA, the CDR3 is TGTGCCATCGGAACGGACAGGGCACCTGGGGCCAACGTCCTGACTTTC. This translates into CAIGTDRAPGANVLTF.

V usage is TRBV28 and J usage is TRBJ1-2; 10 bases agree with TRBD1. Germline CDR1 and CDR2: MDHEN and SYDVKM. The CDR3 loop spans 17 amino acids. Trimming took 2 bases from V and 0 from J; bases not matched to a gene: 6. In DNA, the CDR3 is TGTGCCAGCAGTTTAGTGACAGGGGGCGATTCTAACTATGGCTACACCTTC. It codes for CASSLVTGGDSNYGYTF.

With respect to this clone: One end of the junction does not line up with germline, which may come from a read error. The chain combines TRBV4-1 with TRBJ1-2; possible D gene TRBD1, 5 bases. The germline CDR1 and CDR2 sequences are MGHRA and YSYEKL. The CDR3 is 13 amino acids. Here the CDR3 DNA reads TGCGCCAGCAGCCAAGATACTTGGGCAGGGCCTCTCTTC. This codes for CASSQDTWAGPLF.

This chain joins TRBV7-2 and TRBJ2-3; 8 bases map to TRBD1. Trimming removed 7 bases from V and 1 base from J; junction bases left unmatched: 4. This CDR3 has 14 amino acids. The germline gives CDR1 SGHTA, CDR2 FQGNSA. CDR3 loop: CASMRQGRTDTQYF. The CDR3 DNA is TGTGCCAGCATGCGACAGGGGCGCACAGATACGCAGTATTTT.

The rearrangement links TRBV6-2 or TRBV6-3 to TRBJ2-7; 10 nucleotides match TRBD2. Germline values: CDR1 MNHEY, CDR2 SVGEGT. After removal of 0 bases from V and 5 bases from J, the junction contained 13 bases not matched to a gene. The length of the CDR3 is 18 residues. The CDR3 loop is CASSYSAGGPSWGHEQYF. The CDR3 nucleotides read TGTGCCAGCAGTTACTCAGCGGGAGGGCCGTCATGGGGTCACGAGCAGTACTTC.

The rearrangement joins TRBV28 to TRBJ1-1, with 7 bases lining up with TRBD1. The trim removed 10 bases at V and 3 bases at J, leaving 11 bases unmatched. The CDR3 extends over 14 amino acids. Germline lookup yields CDR1 MDHEN and CDR2 SYDVKM. CDR3 region: CAIEGGPGDTEAFF. The CDR3 DNA is TGTGCCATCGAAGGGGGCCCCGGGGACACTGAAGCTTTCTTT.

This clone has just a few counts. CDR3 bases: TGTGCCAGCAATTTGGCCGGGACAGGGGGACTTTATGGCTACACCTTC. Translation: CASNLAGTGGLYGYTF. This chain links TRBV2 with TRBJ1-2; 11 bases match TRBD1. CDR3 length: 16 residues. The V and J ends lost 7 bases and 5 bases, in that order; junction bases with no gene match: 12. CDR1 and CDR2 from the germline V gene are SNHLY and FYNNEI.

The gene calls are TRBV7-6 and TRBJ2-2; maybe TRBD1 (6 bases). V shed 3 bases and J shed 4 bases, with 15 bases lying between them. The CDR3 contains 16 residues. The germline CDR1 and CDR2 sequences are SGHVS and FNYEAQ. The CDR3 spells CASSFGNRVRTGELFF. The CDR3 DNA reads TGTGCCAGCAGCTTTGGAAACAGGGTTCGCACCGGGGAGCTGTTTTTT.

This clone is a singleton in its sample. V usage is TRBV15 and J usage is TRBJ2-7, with 7 bases fitting TRBD1. The V gene's germline CDR1 is LNHNV and CDR2 YYDKDF (reference sequence). CDR3 size: 15 residues. V shed 3 bases, J shed 4 bases, and the junction held 9 bases outside the gene matches. The CDR3 reads CATSSARTGDYEQYF. The CDR3 bases are TGTGCCACCAGCAGTGCCCGGACAGGAGATTACGAGCAGTACTTC.

CDR3 DNA: TGTGCCAGCAGGCCAACAGGGACTAGAAACACCATATATTTT. Its protein product is CASRPTGTRNTIYF. V usage is TRBV6-5 and J usage is TRBJ1-3; a weak D match, TRBD1 (6 bases). Trimming removed 6 bases at V and 5 bases at J, with 14 bases between. Germline V CDR1 and CDR2: MNHEY, SVGAGI. CDR3 size: 14 residues.

The rearrangement uses TRBV10-2 and TRBJ1-5; D is unclear. CDR1 and CDR2 (germline): WSHSY, SAAADI. The V end lost 2 bases, the J end lost 9 bases, and 14 bases lay between the germline ends. This CDR3 region has 14 residues. This CDR3 is CASSEVTGSRPQHF. Written as DNA, the CDR3 is TGCGCCAGCAGTGAGGTGACCGGGTCACGGCCCCAGCATTTT.

J is TRBJ2-1 and V is TRBV11-3; 8 bases map to TRBD2. Germline V gives CDR1 SGHNT, CDR2 YENEEA. V shed 5 bases, J shed 2 bases, and the junction held 5 bases outside the gene matches. This CDR3 has 15 amino acids. CDR3 region: CASSPTSAAYNEQFF. DNA for the CDR3: TGTGCCAGCAGCCCGACTAGCGCCGCCTACAATGAGCAGTTCTTC.